This record covers a single T cell receptor beta chain. Authors' methods: Reference gene primer amplification yielded estimated nucleated cell counts. Profiled with immunoSEQ multiplex PCR; TCRdb holds only in-frame clones, not every one. V and J calls and clone size are as listed in that table; D and trimming were resolved from the DNA. This table holds about half a million clones, 70% to 90% found once. These data originate in a study of blood T cell repertoires in COVID-19. For the study at large: Both acute and convalescent COVID-19 samples were obtained from the United States, Italy and Spain. Sample material is recorded as cDNA or gDNA derived from T cells, B-cell-depleted T cells, or PBMCs.

The material sequenced was peripheral blood. The TCR was taken from a human donor in a cohort sampled during active COVID-19.

Here the CDR3 DNA reads TGTGCCAGCAGTTTCTACCCCAACCATGAAAAGTATGGCTACACCTTC. Encoded protein: CASSFYPNHEKYGYTF. The chain recombines TRBV28 with TRBJ1-2, with D unclear. This CDR3 region has 16 residues. Trimming stripped 3 bases from V and 5 bases from J, with 19 bases between. Germline CDR1 is MDHEN and CDR2 is SYDVKM.